The 21 T cell receptor beta chains below come from one sample, sequenced in a study of blood T cells in healthy people across ages. Primers used in a second PCR of roughly 7 to 12 cycles were a sample-barcoded 5' primer and a J-beta primer mix. TCRdb ran MiXCR on the 5' RACE reads and lists one entry per CDR3 protein. The repertoire includes about 280,000 distinct CDR3 sequences, around 29% of them detected once, and approximately 28% sits in the top ten. The sample taken for sequencing was blood. These receptor sequences come from a woman aged 70-85 years in good health.

The rearrangement uses TRBV20-1 and TRBJ2-7; D might be TRBD2 (6 bases). CDR3 size: 15 residues. V was trimmed by 3 bases and J by 2 bases, leaving 17 bases between them. Germline loops: CDR1 DFQATT, CDR2 SNEGSKA (reference sequence). This chain's CDR3 is CSASAFSGQPYEQYF. The CDR3 nucleotides read TGCAGTGCTAGCGCCTTCAGCGGGCAACCCTACGAGCAGTACTTC.

This clonotype was found a few times. One end of the junction fails to match germline, which may point to a read error. J is TRBJ2-5 and V is TRBV28, with TRBD2 matching 8 bases. Germline CDR1 is MDHEN and CDR2 is SYDVKM. This CDR3 comprises 14 residues. The CDR3 DNA follows: TGTGCCAGCAGTTTACATACCGGGAGGGAGACCCTGTACTTC. This translates into CASSLHTGRETLYF.

This CDR3 is CASGSGLYEQYF. In nucleotides, the CDR3 is TGTGCCAGCGGATCGGGACTTTACGAGCAGTACTTC. The chain links TRBV7-2 to TRBJ2-5, with D tentatively TRBD2 (6 bases). Near its end, the DNA agrees better with TRBJ2-7, so the J call may be wrong. CDR3 size: 12 residues. Germline V gene sequence: CDR1 SGHTA, CDR2 FQGNSA.

This chain links TRBV16 with TRBJ2-7; D may be TRBD1 (6 bases). The CDR3 has 12 amino acids. From germline, CDR1 is KGHSY and CDR2 FQNENV. Trimming left V 4 bases short and J 6 bases short, with 10 bases between. DNA of the CDR3: TGTGCCAGCAGCCTACAGGGTAGCGAGCAGTACTTC. Amino acid sequence: CASSLQGSEQYF.

The chain carries TRBV3-1 and TRBJ2-4; TRBD1 matches at 8 bases. CDR1 and CDR2 (germline): LGHDT, YNNKEL (reference sequence). V shed 4 bases, J shed 5 bases, and the junction held 7 bases outside the gene matches. This CDR3 is 15 amino acids long. Written as DNA, the CDR3 is TGTGCCAGCAGCCCAGGGGGCGCAAAACAAAACATTCAGTACTTC. This sequence encodes CASSPGGAKQNIQYF. Using reference TRBV3-1 and TRBJ2-4 for the parts outside the CDR3, the full variable domain is DTAVSQTPKYLVTQMGNDKSIKCEQNLGHDTMYWYKQDSKKFLKIMFSYNNKELIINETVPNRFSPKSPDKAHLNLHINSLELGDSAVYFCASSPGGAKQNIQYFGAGTRLSVL.

This clonotype was detected a few times. The rearrangement links TRBV6-1 to TRBJ2-1; D might be TRBD1 (6 bases). This CDR3 has 15 residues. The germline V gene has CDR1 MNHNS and CDR2 SASEGT. V lost 6 bases and J 9 bases, leaving 21 bases between the germline ends. CDR3 protein: CASSALFAQGSEQFF. The CDR3 DNA reads as TGTGCCAGCAGCGCCCTTTTCGCCCAGGGGAGTGAGCAGTTCTTC.

The chain combines TRBV20-1 with TRBJ2-3; the D is unclear. The CDR3 has 16 amino acids. Germline V gene data show CDR1 as DFQATT and CDR2 as SNEGSKA (reference sequence). V lost 0 bases and J lost 1, with 14 bases in between. The CDR3 is CSARDPGGERTDTQYF. CDR3 coding DNA: TGCAGTGCTAGAGATCCAGGCGGAGAACGCACAGATACGCAGTATTTT.

This chain joins TRBV3-1 and TRBJ2-5; TRBD2 matches 7 bases. CDR1 is LGHDT and CDR2 is YNNKEL in the germline V gene (reference sequence). Germline trimming cut 3 bases from V and 2 bases from J; bases unmatched to any gene: 3. The CDR3 is 14 amino acids. DNA of the CDR3: TGTGCCAGCAGCCACGCGGGACTACAAGAGACCCAGTACTTC. It specifies CASSHAGLQETQYF.

Only a few counts were recorded for this clonotype. The V and J genes are TRBV29-1 and TRBJ2-3, with D possibly TRBD1 on 5 matching bases. Germline loops: CDR1 SQVTM, CDR2 ANQGSEA. Trimming stripped 4 bases from V and 1 base from J, with 9 bases between. CDR3 length equals 13 residues. CDR3 protein: CSVAVQGTDTQYF. CDR3 sequence (DNA): TGCAGCGTTGCGGTACAGGGCACAGATACGCAGTATTTT.

This clonotype has only a few counts. Sequence at one end of the junction differs from germline and may be a read error. This chain uses TRBV12-3 or TRBV12-4 with TRBJ2-7; 10 nucleotides match TRBD2. CDR3 length: 14 residues. CDR3 nucleotides: TGTGCCAGCAGCTTAGCGGGAGGACATTACGAGCAGTACTTC. Translated, it gives CASSLAGGHYEQYF.

The rearrangement uses TRBV29-1 and TRBJ1-1, with D possibly being TRBD1 (5 bases). Germline-derived CDR1 and CDR2 are SQVTM and ANQGSEA. The CDR3 consists of 12 residues. CDR3 protein: CTIDTGPTEAFF. DNA for the CDR3: TGCACCATCGACACAGGTCCCACTGAAGCTTTCTTT.

This clonotype was observed at least ten times. This chain connects TRBV12-3 or TRBV12-4 to TRBJ2-1; D might be TRBD2 (6 bases). Between the trimmed V and J ends, which lost 6 bases and 6 bases, there was a span of 18 bases. This CDR3 spans 15 amino acids. Here the CDR3 DNA reads TGTGCCAGCAGCCCCGAGGGAGGTCTTTTCAATGAGCAGTTCTTC. As protein: CASSPEGGLFNEQFF.

This clonotype has ten or more counts. V and J are TRBV2 and TRBJ1-4; D perhaps matches TRBD1 (6 bases). The CDR3 runs 15 residues. The ends were cut back, 6 bases at V and 3 bases at J, with 14 bases in the middle. Germline V CDR1 and CDR2: SNHLY, FYNNEI. This CDR3 is CASRIAGAPNEKLFF. As DNA, the CDR3 is TGTGCCAGCAGGATAGCAGGGGCTCCTAATGAAAAACTGTTTTTT.

This clonotype has a handful of counts. This sequence joins TRBV6-2 or TRBV6-3 and TRBJ2-5; no firm D call. CDR1 is MNHEY and CDR2 is SVGEGT in the germline V gene. Trimming cost V 2 bases and J 5 bases, with 15 bases left between them. The CDR3 is made up of 15 amino acids. DNA of the CDR3: TGTGCCAGCAGTTACGCCGGGTCCCAAGTGGAGACCCAGTACTTC. This gives the protein CASSYAGSQVETQYF.

The gene calls are TRBV2 and TRBJ2-5; 14 bases agree with TRBD2. The end of the DNA fits TRBJ2-1 better, so the J call may be wrong. Germline values: CDR1 SNHLY, CDR2 FYNNEI. This CDR3 region has 15 residues. CDR3 sequence reads: CASSPTSGRAREQFF. The CDR3 coding sequence is TGTGCCAGCAGTCCGACTAGCGGGAGGGCCAGGGAGCAGTTCTTC.

The CDR3 nucleotides read TGTGCCAGCAGCTTGAGGAGGGCCATCAATGAGCAGTTCTTC. Its translation: CASSLRRAINEQFF. The J gene is TRBJ2-1, the V gene TRBV7-2; TRBD2 is a possible D gene (6 bases). V gave up 3 bases and J gave up 6 bases, with 12 bases separating them. The CDR3 contains 14 residues. Germline loops: CDR1 SGHTA, CDR2 FQGNSA.

Of note for this clonotype: One end of the junction varies from germline; a read error may be responsible. The chain has TRBV7-8 and TRBJ1-1; no reliable D call. Germline CDR1 SGHVS, CDR2 FQNEAQ. The length of the CDR3 is 15 residues. The CDR3 reads CASSLISQGWTETFF. In DNA, the CDR3 is TGTGCCAGCAGCTTAATATCACAAGGTTGGACTGAAACTTTCTTT.

There are many counts of this clonotype. V usage is TRBV5-1 and J usage is TRBJ2-7; D tentatively reads TRBD1 or TRBD2 (5 bases each). CDR1 is SGHRS, CDR2 YFSETQ, per germline. The CDR3 length is 13 residues. V was pared by 4 bases and J by 5 bases, with 13 bases between. CDR3: CASSPTRDHEQYF. The CDR3 DNA reads as TGCGCCAGCAGCCCCACCAGGGACCACGAGCAGTACTTC.

The CDR3 is CASRPNGVDYGYTF. The DNA of the CDR3 is TGTGCCAGCAGGCCTAACGGGGTTGACTATGGCTACACCTTC. J is TRBJ1-2 and V is TRBV12-3 or TRBV12-4; no reliable D call. The CDR3 consists of 14 residues. V was clipped by 6 bases and J by 3 bases, with 14 bases between them.

This clonotype was counted a few times. This sequence joins TRBV14 and TRBJ1-1, with D unclear. The CDR3 is 13 residues long. Germline V CDR1 and CDR2: SGHDN, FVKESK. The germline V and J ends were trimmed by 2 bases and 5 bases, with 9 bases remaining between them. The chain's CDR3 is CASSQQERTEAFF. The CDR3 nucleotides are TGTGCCAGCAGCCAACAAGAACGAACTGAAGCTTTCTTT.

The CDR3 sequence is CASSKGTSGRVEQFF. DNA for the CDR3: TGTGCCAGCAGTAAAGGGACTAGCGGGAGGGTAGAGCAGTTCTTC. The chain recombines TRBV25-1 with TRBJ2-1; 16 bases agree with TRBD2. The V segment lost 5 bases and the J segment 10 bases; nucleotides outside the gene matches: 5. CDR1 is MGHDK, CDR2 SYGVNS, per germline. The CDR3 has 15 residues.